These T cell receptor beta chains were read from a single sample in a study of blood T cells in healthy people across ages. MiXCR, applied by TCRdb to the 5' RACE reads, yields one record per CDR3 protein. This table holds roughly 930,000 distinct CDR3 sequences, under 50% found once. The material sequenced was blood. The receptors were sampled from a man aged 25 to 40 in good health. The CDR3 runs from the conserved cysteine through the conserved F or W. The D gene is left open where the match is weak. Clone size is given for some rows only: seen once, a few or many times, or a class if the clone is expanded.

V gene: TRBV13
J gene: TRBJ1-5
clone size: .
D gene: TRBD1
CDR3 protein: CASSFGQGLQPQHF
CDR3 DNA: TGTGCCAGCAGCTTCGGACAGGGGCTTCAGCCCCAGCATTTT

V gene: TRBV4-1
J gene: TRBJ2-1
clone size: few
D gene: TRBD2
CDR3 protein: CASSHPRTSGYNEQFF
CDR3 DNA: TGCGCCAGCAGCCATCCTAGGACTAGCGGATACAATGAGCAGTTCTTC

V gene: TRBV28
J gene: TRBJ1-2
clone size: .
D gene: TRBD1
CDR3 protein: CASIRTGTNYGYTF
CDR3 DNA: TGTGCCAGCATAAGGACAGGGACTAACTATGGCTACACCTTC

V gene: TRBV4-1
J gene: TRBJ1-6
clone size: .
D gene: .
CDR3 protein: CASSQVSGGDYNSPLHF
CDR3 DNA: TGCGCCAGCAGCCAAGTATCTGGGGGAGACTATAATTCACCCCTCCACTTT

V gene: TRBV6-2/TRBV6-3
J gene: TRBJ1-5
clone size: few
D gene: TRBD1
CDR3 protein: CASSPQGAFQPQHF
CDR3 DNA: TGTGCCAGCAGTCCTCAGGGGGCGTTTCAGCCCCAGCATTTT

V gene: TRBV6-2/TRBV6-3
J gene: TRBJ2-7
clone size: many
D gene: TRBD1
CDR3 protein: CASSYSTGGNYEQYF
CDR3 DNA: TGTGCCAGCAGTTACTCTACAGGGGGGAACTACGAGCAGTACTTC

V gene: TRBV7-3
J gene: TRBJ2-2
clone size: many
D gene: .
CDR3 protein: CASSLSQNTGELFF
CDR3 DNA: TGTGCCAGCAGCTTATCCCAAAACACCGGGGAGCTGTTTTTT

V gene: TRBV25-1
J gene: TRBJ1-2
clone size: .
D gene: .
CDR3 protein: CASTGNNYDYTF
CDR3 DNA: TGTGCCAGCACCGGCAACAACTATGACTACACCTTC

V gene: TRBV10-3
J gene: TRBJ1-2
clone size: .
D gene: TRBD1
CDR3 protein: CATRTGDSGYTF
CDR3 DNA: TGTGCCACCCGGACAGGAGATTCTGGCTACACCTTC

V gene: TRBV5-1
J gene: TRBJ2-1
clone size: .
D gene: .
CDR3 protein: CASSSADGSYNEQFF
CDR3 DNA: TGCGCCAGCAGCTCCGCCGACGGATCCTACAATGAGCAGTTCTTC

V gene: TRBV12-3/TRBV12-4
J gene: TRBJ2-3
clone size: few
D gene: TRBD1
CDR3 protein: CASSYSGGGDTQYF
CDR3 DNA: TGTGCCAGCAGTTATTCAGGGGGTGGAGATACGCAGTATTTT

V gene: TRBV6-5
J gene: TRBJ1-2
clone size: few
D gene: .
CDR3 protein: CASSYAAGHGYTF
CDR3 DNA: TGTGCCAGCAGTTACGCGGCAGGGCATGGCTACACCTTC

V gene: TRBV6-5
J gene: TRBJ1-2
clone size: .
D gene: TRBD1
CDR3 protein: CASRRDRDHGYTF
CDR3 DNA: TGTGCCAGCAGACGGGACAGGGACCATGGCTACACCTTC

V gene: TRBV7-9
J gene: TRBJ2-5
clone size: .
D gene: .
CDR3 protein: CASSRLATQETQYF
CDR3 DNA: TGTGCCAGCAGCAGACTGGCTACACAAGAGACCCAGTACTTC

V gene: TRBV13
J gene: TRBJ2-3
clone size: .
D gene: .
CDR3 protein: CASSVSGQYSTDTQYF
CDR3 DNA: TGTGCCAGCAGCGTTAGCGGACAGTATAGCACAGATACGCAGTATTTT

V gene: TRBV12-3/TRBV12-4
J gene: TRBJ1-1
clone size: few
D gene: .
CDR3 protein: CASSLGEATEAFF
CDR3 DNA: TGTGCCAGCAGTTTAGGCGAGGCCACTGAAGCTTTCTTT

V gene: TRBV20-1
J gene: TRBJ2-5
clone size: .
D gene: TRBD2
CDR3 protein: CSARVLAGEETQYF
CDR3 DNA: TGCAGTGCTAGAGTATTAGCGGGGGAAGAGACCCAGTACTTC

V gene: TRBV7-2
J gene: TRBJ1-4
clone size: .
D gene: TRBD1
CDR3 protein: CASSPRQGNNEKLFF
CDR3 DNA: TGTGCCAGCAGCCCCAGACAGGGAAATAATGAAAAACTGTTTTTT

V gene: TRBV4-2
J gene: TRBJ1-5
clone size: .
D gene: TRBD1
CDR3 protein: CASSQDTGAGNQPQHF
CDR3 DNA: TGTGCCAGCAGCCAAGATACAGGGGCTGGAAATCAGCCCCAGCATTTT

V gene: TRBV11-3
J gene: TRBJ2-1
clone size: .
D gene: TRBD2
CDR3 protein: CASKTPAGDNEQFF
CDR3 DNA: TGTGCCAGCAAGACTCCGGCGGGGGACAATGAGCAGTTCTTC

V gene: TRBV12-3/TRBV12-4
J gene: TRBJ2-1
clone size: .
D gene: TRBD1
CDR3 protein: CASDARDRGSYNEQFF
CDR3 DNA: TGTGCCAGCGATGCCCGAGACAGGGGTTCCTACAATGAGCAGTTCTTC

V gene: TRBV25-1
J gene: TRBJ2-7
clone size: .
D gene: TRBD2
CDR3 protein: CASSDLGGGYEQYF
CDR3 DNA: TGTGCCAGCAGTGATCTGGGCGGGGGCTACGAGCAGTACTTC

V gene: TRBV5-1
J gene: TRBJ2-1
clone size: few
D gene: TRBD1
CDR3 protein: CASSLGQGAVNEQFF
CDR3 DNA: TGCGCCAGCAGCCTTGGACAGGGGGCTGTCAATGAGCAGTTCTTC

V gene: TRBV6-6
J gene: TRBJ1-5
clone size: few
D gene: .
CDR3 protein: CASSYTVPSNQPQHF
CDR3 DNA: TGTGCCAGCAGTTACACGGTTCCGAGCAATCAGCCCCAGCATTTT

V gene: TRBV3-1
J gene: TRBJ2-2
clone size: .
D gene: TRBD1
CDR3 protein: CASSQGQGAQAGELFF
CDR3 DNA: TGTGCCAGCAGCCAAGGACAGGGGGCGCAGGCCGGGGAGCTGTTTTTT

V gene: TRBV9
J gene: TRBJ2-3
clone size: .
D gene: .
CDR3 protein: CASSVGSRGDTQYF
CDR3 DNA: TGTGCCAGCAGCGTAGGCTCTCGAGGAGATACGCAGTATTTT